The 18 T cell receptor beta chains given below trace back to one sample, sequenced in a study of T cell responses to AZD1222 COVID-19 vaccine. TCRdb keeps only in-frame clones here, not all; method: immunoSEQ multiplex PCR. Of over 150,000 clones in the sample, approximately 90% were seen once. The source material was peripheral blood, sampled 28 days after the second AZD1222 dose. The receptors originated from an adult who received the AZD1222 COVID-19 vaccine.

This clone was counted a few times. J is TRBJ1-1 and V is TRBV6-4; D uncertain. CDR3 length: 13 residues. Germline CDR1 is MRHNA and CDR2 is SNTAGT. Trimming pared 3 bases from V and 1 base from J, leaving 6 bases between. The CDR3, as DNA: TGTGCCAGCAGTGATTCCACGAACACTGAAGCTTTCTTT. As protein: CASSDSTNTEAFF.

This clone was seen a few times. The CDR3 loop is CASISIRGSGEAFF. The CDR3 DNA is TGTGCCAGCATCTCCATCAGGGGCTCCGGTGAAGCTTTCTTT. V gene TRBV11-2 combines with J gene TRBJ1-1; tentative D call: TRBD1 (6 bases). Germline CDR1 and CDR2: SGHAT and FQNNGV. V gave up 7 bases and J gave up 7 bases, with 19 bases separating them. The CDR3 consists of 14 residues.

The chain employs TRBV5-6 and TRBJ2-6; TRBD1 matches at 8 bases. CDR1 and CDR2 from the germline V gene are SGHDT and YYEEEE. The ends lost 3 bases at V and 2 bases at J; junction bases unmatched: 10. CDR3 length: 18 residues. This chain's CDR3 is CASSWGTGPLAGANVLTF. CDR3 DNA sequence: TGTGCCAGCAGCTGGGGGACAGGACCCCTTGCTGGGGCCAACGTCCTGACTTTC.

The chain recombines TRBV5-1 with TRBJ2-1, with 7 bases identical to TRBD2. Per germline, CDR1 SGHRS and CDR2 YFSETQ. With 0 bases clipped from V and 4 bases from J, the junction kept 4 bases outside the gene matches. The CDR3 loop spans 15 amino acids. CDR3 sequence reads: CASSLEASGYNEQFF. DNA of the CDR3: TGCGCCAGCAGCTTGGAGGCTAGCGGTTACAATGAGCAGTTCTTC.

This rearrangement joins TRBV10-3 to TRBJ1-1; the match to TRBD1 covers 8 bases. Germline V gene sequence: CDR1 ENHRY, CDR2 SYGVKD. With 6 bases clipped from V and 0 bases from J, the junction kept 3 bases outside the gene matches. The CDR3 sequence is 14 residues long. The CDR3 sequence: CAISVQGVNTEAFF. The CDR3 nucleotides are TGTGCCATCAGCGTACAGGGGGTGAACACTGAAGCTTTCTTT.

CDR3 sequence: CAWRRTGGNEKLFF. The CDR3 region has the DNA TGTGCCTGGAGGAGGACAGGGGGTAATGAAAAACTGTTTTTT. The V and J genes are TRBV30 and TRBJ1-4; 10 bases are shared with TRBD1. The CDR3 consists of 14 residues. Germline V gene sequence: CDR1 GTSNPN, CDR2 SVGIG (reference sequence). The J segment lost 4 bases and the V segment lost 3 bases, leaving 2 bases of the junction unmatched.

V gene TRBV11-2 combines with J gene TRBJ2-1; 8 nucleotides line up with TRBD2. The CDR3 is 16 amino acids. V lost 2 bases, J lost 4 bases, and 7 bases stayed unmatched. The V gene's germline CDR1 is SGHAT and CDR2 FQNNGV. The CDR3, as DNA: TGTGCCAGCAGCTTAAGTGGGACTAGGTCGTACAATGAGCAGTTCTTC. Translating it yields CASSLSGTRSYNEQFF.

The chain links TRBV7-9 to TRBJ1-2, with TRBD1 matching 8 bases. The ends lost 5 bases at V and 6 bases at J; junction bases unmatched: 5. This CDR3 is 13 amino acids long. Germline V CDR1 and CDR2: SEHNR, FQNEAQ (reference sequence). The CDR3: CASSIGTGNGYTF. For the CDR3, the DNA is TGTGCCAGCAGCATTGGGACAGGCAATGGCTACACCTTC.

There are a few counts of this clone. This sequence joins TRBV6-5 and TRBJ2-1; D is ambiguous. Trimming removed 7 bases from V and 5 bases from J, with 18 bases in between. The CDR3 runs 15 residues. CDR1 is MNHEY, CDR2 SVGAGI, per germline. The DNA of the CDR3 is TGTGCCAGCACCCCCACTTTGGTCTTCAACAATGAGCAGTTCTTC. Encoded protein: CASTPTLVFNNEQFF.

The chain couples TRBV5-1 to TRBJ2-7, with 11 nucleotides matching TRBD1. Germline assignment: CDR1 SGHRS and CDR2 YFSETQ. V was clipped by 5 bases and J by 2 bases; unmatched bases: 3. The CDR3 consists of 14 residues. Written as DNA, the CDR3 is TGCGCCAGCAGAGGGACAGGGGGGCCCTACGAGCAGTACTTC. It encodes CASRGTGGPYEQYF.

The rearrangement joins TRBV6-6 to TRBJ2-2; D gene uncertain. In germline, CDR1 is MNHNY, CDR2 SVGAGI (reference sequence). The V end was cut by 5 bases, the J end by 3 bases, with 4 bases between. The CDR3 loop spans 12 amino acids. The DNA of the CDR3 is TGTGCCAGCAGTACACACACCGGGGAGCTGTTTTTT. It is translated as CASSTHTGELFF.

The CDR3 region is CASSQELVGIYEQYF. Here the CDR3 DNA reads TGTGCCAGCAGCCAAGAGTTGGTGGGAATCTACGAGCAGTACTTC. The chain couples TRBV3-1 (or the pseudogene TRBV3-2) to TRBJ2-7, with D unresolved. This CDR3 region has 15 residues. Germline values: CDR1 LGHDT, CDR2 YNNKEL (reference sequence). With 0 bases removed from V and 3 bases from J, the gap between germline ends came to 12 bases.

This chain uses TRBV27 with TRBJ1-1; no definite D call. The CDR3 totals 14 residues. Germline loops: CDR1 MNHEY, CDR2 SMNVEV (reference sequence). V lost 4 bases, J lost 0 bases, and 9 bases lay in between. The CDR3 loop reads CASSSRGLNTEAFF. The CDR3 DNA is TGTGCCAGCAGTTCCCGGGGATTGAACACTGAAGCTTTCTTT.

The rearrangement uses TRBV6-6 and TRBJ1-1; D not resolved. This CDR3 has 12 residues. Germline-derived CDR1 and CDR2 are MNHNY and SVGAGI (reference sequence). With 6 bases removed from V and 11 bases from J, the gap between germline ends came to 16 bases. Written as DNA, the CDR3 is TGTGCCAGCAGCCTTGACCTCCCGGGTGCTTTCTTT. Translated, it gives CASSLDLPGAFF.

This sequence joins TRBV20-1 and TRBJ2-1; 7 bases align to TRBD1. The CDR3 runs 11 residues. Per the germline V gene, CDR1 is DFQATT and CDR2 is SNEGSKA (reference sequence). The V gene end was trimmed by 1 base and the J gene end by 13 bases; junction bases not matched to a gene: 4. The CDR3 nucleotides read TGCAGTGCTAGAGTGGGACAGCCTCAGTTCTTC. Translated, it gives CSARVGQPQFF.

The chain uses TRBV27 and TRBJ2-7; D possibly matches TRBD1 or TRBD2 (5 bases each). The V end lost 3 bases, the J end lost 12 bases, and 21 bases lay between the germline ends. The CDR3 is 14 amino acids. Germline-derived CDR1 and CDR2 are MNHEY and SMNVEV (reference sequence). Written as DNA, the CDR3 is TGTGCCAGCAGTTTTGGGGCTCGTGGGGACCAGCGGTACTTC. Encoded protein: CASSFGARGDQRYF.

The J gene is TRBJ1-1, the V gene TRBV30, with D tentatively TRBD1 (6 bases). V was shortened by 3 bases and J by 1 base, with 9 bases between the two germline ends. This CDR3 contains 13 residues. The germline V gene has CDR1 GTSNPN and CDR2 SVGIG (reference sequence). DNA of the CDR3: TGTGCCTGGAGCCTGACAGGGAACACTGAAGCTTTCTTT. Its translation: CAWSLTGNTEAFF.

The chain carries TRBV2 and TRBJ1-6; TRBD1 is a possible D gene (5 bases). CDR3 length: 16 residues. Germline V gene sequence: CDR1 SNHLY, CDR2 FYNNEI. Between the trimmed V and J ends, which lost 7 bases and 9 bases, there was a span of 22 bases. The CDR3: CASTTERGTGSSPLHF. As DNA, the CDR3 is TGTGCCAGCACTACAGAACGCGGGACTGGGAGTTCACCCCTCCACTTT.